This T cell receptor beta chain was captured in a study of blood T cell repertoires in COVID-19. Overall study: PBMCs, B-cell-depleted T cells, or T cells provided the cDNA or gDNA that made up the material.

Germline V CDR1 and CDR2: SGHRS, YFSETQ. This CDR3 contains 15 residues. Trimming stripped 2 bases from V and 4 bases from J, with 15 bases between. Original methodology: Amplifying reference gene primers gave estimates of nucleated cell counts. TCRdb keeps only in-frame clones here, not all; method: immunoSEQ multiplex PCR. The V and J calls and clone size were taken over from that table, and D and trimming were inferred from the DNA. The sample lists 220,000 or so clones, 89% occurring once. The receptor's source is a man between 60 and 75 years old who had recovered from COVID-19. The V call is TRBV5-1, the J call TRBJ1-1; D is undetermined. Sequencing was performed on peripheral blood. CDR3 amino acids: CASSFGGLGGTEAFF. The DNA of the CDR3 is TGCGCCAGCAGCTTTGGTGGACTTGGCGGCACTGAAGCTTTCTTT.